Listed here are 28 T cell receptor beta chains from one sample, sequenced in a study of a mutant IDH1 vaccine in newly diagnosed glioma. Their cognate antigens are unknown. Documented time point: week 5, during vaccination. In every dose of vaccine, 300 ug of mutant IDH1 20-mer peptide was given alongside topical imiquimod. Here immunoSEQ multiplex PCR was the method, and the copy in TCRdb shows in-frame clones only, minus some. The sample consists of around 46,000 clones, more than 70% of them appearing once. Sequenced material: PBMCs, taken from a glioma patient whose treatment included an IDH1 peptide vaccine. These TCRs come from a man aged 45-65 years with glioma.

This chain connects TRBV6-6 to TRBJ1-4, with D possibly matching TRBD1 (6 bases). The CDR3 has 16 residues. Germline V CDR1 and CDR2: MNHNY, SVGAGI (reference sequence). V was shortened by 2 bases and J by 8 bases, with 18 bases between the two germline ends. In DNA, the CDR3 is TGTGCCAGCAGTTACCTCCCCTCAGGGGAAGGAGAAAAACTGTTTTTT. Protein sequence: CASSYLPSGEGEKLFF.

The J gene is TRBJ1-5, the V gene TRBV30; D is possibly TRBD1 (5 bases). Germline values: CDR1 GTSNPN, CDR2 SVGIG (reference sequence). There are 15 residues in the CDR3. Trimming took off 2 bases at V and 6 bases at J, with 17 bases between the two ends. This chain's CDR3 is CAWSPGDGGGQPQHF. CDR3 coding DNA: TGTGCCTGGAGTCCTGGGGACGGGGGTGGTCAGCCCCAGCATTTT. Full variable domain (outside the CDR3, taken from reference TRBV30 and TRBJ1-5): SQTIHQWPATLVQPVGSPLSLECTVEGTSNPNLYWYRQAAGRGLQLLFYSVGIGQISSEVPQNLSASRPQDRQFILSSKKLLLSDSGFYLCAWSPGDGGGQPQHFGDGTRLSIL.

This clone was detected only a few times. The chain recombines TRBV9 with TRBJ2-3; no clear D. V lost 0 bases and J lost 0, with 5 bases in between. The CDR3 runs 14 residues. Germline CDR1 and CDR2: SGDLS and YYNGEE. In nucleotides, the CDR3 is TGTGCCAGCAGCGTAGGGCGTAGCACAGATACGCAGTATTTT. Translation gives CASSVGRSTDTQYF.

The chain has TRBV29-1 and TRBJ2-1; weak D call: TRBD1 (5 bases). The CDR3 is 16 residues long. Looked up from germline, CDR1 is SQVTM and CDR2 is ANQGSEA. V was trimmed by 3 bases and J by 0 bases, leaving 15 bases between them. The CDR3 DNA reads as TGCAGCGTTGAGGGGCCCCTTATGAGCTCCTACAATGAGCAGTTCTTC. It yields the protein CSVEGPLMSSYNEQFF.

This chain links TRBV6-5 with TRBJ1-1; D is perhaps TRBD1 (5 bases). Trimming stripped 6 bases from V and 3 bases from J, with 8 bases between. Germline CDR1 is MNHEY and CDR2 is SVGAGI. The CDR3 has 12 residues. CDR3 sequence reads: CASSGGDTEAFF. Here the CDR3 DNA reads TGTGCCAGCAGCGGGGGGGACACTGAAGCTTTCTTT.

This chain joins TRBV10-1 and TRBJ1-3; no clear D. Trimming shortened V by 7 bases and J by 2 bases, and 6 bases separated the two germline ends. The CDR3 is 12 residues long. Germline-derived CDR1 and CDR2 are WNHNN and SYGVQD (reference sequence). In DNA form, the CDR3 reads TGCGCCAGCACCGGGACTGGAAACACCATATATTTT. It yields the protein CASTGTGNTIYF.

The rearrangement uses TRBV6-5 and TRBJ1-1; TRBD1 might be the D (5 bases). This CDR3 is 12 amino acids long. The germline V gene has CDR1 MNHEY and CDR2 SVGAGI. V lost 6 bases and J 4 bases, leaving 9 bases between the germline ends. The CDR3 sequence is CASRVGATEAFF. The CDR3 DNA reads TGTGCCAGCAGGGTCGGGGCCACTGAAGCTTTCTTT.

V gene TRBV6-1 combines with J gene TRBJ2-7; D possibly corresponds to TRBD1 (9 bases). V dropped 6 bases and J dropped 0 bases, with 27 bases sitting between them. Germline CDR1 MNHNS, CDR2 SASEGT. This CDR3 is built from 19 residues. The CDR3 DNA sequence: TGTGCCAGCAGCGAACCCTACCGGGGGGGGACAGGGAGCTCCTACGAGCAGTACTTC. Translating it yields CASSEPYRGGTGSSYEQYF.

This chain joins TRBV2 and TRBJ2-3, with 7 bases fitting TRBD1. The CDR3 loop spans 14 amino acids. The V gene's germline CDR1 is SNHLY and CDR2 FYNNEI. V lost 2 bases, J lost 7 bases, and 6 bases stayed unmatched. The CDR3 region has the DNA TGTGCCAGCAGTGAACGGGACAGAGGACATACGCAGTATTTT. Translated: CASSERDRGHTQYF.

Points on this clone: One junction end disagrees with the germline gene, perhaps due to a read error. The chain uses TRBV13 and TRBJ2-1; maybe TRBD2 (5 bases). The CDR3 consists of 16 residues. Germline V gene lookup returns CDR1 PRHDT and CDR2 FYEKMQ (reference sequence). CDR3 sequence reads: CASSLGGGRDYDEQFF. CDR3 DNA: TGTGCCAGCAGCTTAGGTGGCGGGCGCGACTACGATGAGCAGTTCTTC. The full variable domain, with the rest looked up from reference TRBV13 and TRBJ2-1, is AAGVIQSPRHLIKEKRETATLKCYPIPRHDTVYWYQQGPGQDPQFLISFYEKMQSDKGSIPDRFSAQQFSDYHSELNMSSLELGDSALYFCASSLGGGRDYDEQFFGPGTRLTVL.

This clone was picked up a small number of times. The rearrangement joins TRBV27 to TRBJ2-1; 7 bases match TRBD2. The CDR3 loop spans 11 amino acids. Trimming at V came to 2 bases and at J to 14 bases, leaving 3 bases not matched to a gene. Germline lookup yields CDR1 MNHEY and CDR2 SMNVEV (reference sequence). The CDR3 bases are TGTGCCAGCAGTTTAGCGGGGAGGGAGTTCTTC. Residues: CASSLAGREFF.

V usage is TRBV7-3 and J usage is TRBJ2-5; TRBD2 aligns across 7 bases. The CDR3 consists of 15 residues. Losses at the gene ends were 5 bases for V and 3 bases for J; bases not matched to a gene: 9. Germline CDR1 SGHTA, CDR2 FQGTGA. The DNA for the CDR3 is TGTGCCAGCAGCCCCCTGGGGGGGTTTAAAGAGACCCAGTACTTC. It codes for CASSPLGGFKETQYF.

On this clone: The junction differs from germline at one of its ends, possibly a read error. The chain employs TRBV4-2 and TRBJ1-2; unclear D gene. The CDR3 length is 13 residues. Germline V CDR1 and CDR2: LGHNA, YNFKEQ. CDR3 coding DNA: TGTGCCAGCAGCCAAGATGAGGGTAGCGAGGAGGCGTTC. It encodes CASSQDEGSEEAF.

J is TRBJ1-4 and V is TRBV30; 8 nucleotides line up with TRBD1. Germline V gene sequence: CDR1 GTSNPN, CDR2 SVGIG (reference sequence). The CDR3 spans 13 residues. The V segment lost 4 bases and the J segment 5 bases; nucleotides outside the gene matches: 3. CDR3 residues: CAWTGQENEKLFF. CDR3 coding DNA: TGTGCCTGGACGGGACAGGAAAATGAAAAACTGTTTTTT.

This clone has a single count. This sequence joins TRBV6-5 and TRBJ2-1; no clear D. Germline lookup yields CDR1 MNHEY and CDR2 SVGAGI. V lost 0 bases to trimming and J lost 6 bases, with 9 bases between them. This CDR3 spans 14 amino acids. The CDR3 region is CASSYSRRSNEQFF. The CDR3 coding sequence is TGTGCCAGCAGTTACTCGAGAAGAAGCAATGAGCAGTTCTTC.

V and J are TRBV27 and TRBJ2-2, with TRBD1 matching over 7 bases. V lost 6 bases and J lost 7; bases outside the gene matches: 8. Germline assignment: CDR1 MNHEY and CDR2 SMNVEV (reference sequence). This CDR3 has 14 residues. CDR3 nucleotide sequence: TGTGCCAGCAGGACCGGGACAGCTCACGGGGAGCTGTTTTTT. Encoded protein: CASRTGTAHGELFF.

In this sample, this clone turned up a few times. The chain links TRBV19 to TRBJ1-1, with D tentatively TRBD1 (5 bases). The CDR3 is 12 amino acids. V was trimmed by 7 bases and J by 7 bases, leaving 13 bases between them. Germline CDR1 is LNHDA and CDR2 is SQIVND (reference sequence). The CDR3 nucleotides read TGTGCCAGTAAGGTTGTCGGGGGTGAAGCTTTCTTT. Translated: CASKVVGGEAFF.

The gene calls are TRBV6-4 and TRBJ2-1; no firm D call. Germline values: CDR1 MRHNA, CDR2 SNTAGT. V was cut by 5 bases and J by 7 bases, with 15 bases left in between. The CDR3 spans 14 residues. CDR3 coding DNA: TGTGCCAGCAGTAGCCTTGACGGTGGAAATGAGCAGTTCTTC. Translation gives CASSSLDGGNEQFF.

V gene TRBV29-1 combines with J gene TRBJ1-1; possible D gene TRBD1, 5 bases. The CDR3 extends over 12 amino acids. The germline V and J ends were trimmed by 4 bases and 6 bases, with 12 bases remaining between them. Germline CDR1 and CDR2: SQVTM and ANQGSEA. CDR3 DNA sequence: TGCAGCGTTGTAGTCAGGGCGTCTGAAGCTTTCTTT. Translating it yields CSVVVRASEAFF.

The chain employs TRBV7-9 and TRBJ2-5, with D tentatively TRBD2 (6 bases). CDR1 and CDR2 (germline): SEHNR, FQNEAQ (reference sequence). This CDR3 contains 16 residues. V dropped 5 bases and J dropped 1 base, with 17 bases sitting between them. The CDR3 DNA reads as TGTGCCAGCAGCCCTCACCTAACGGGGGTCCAAGAGACCCAGTACTTC. Its translation: CASSPHLTGVQETQYF. The full variable domain, with the rest looked up from reference TRBV7-9 and TRBJ2-5, is DTGVSQNPRHKITKRGQNVTFRCDPISEHNRLYWYRQTLGQGPEFLTYFQNEAQLEKSRLLSDRFSAERPKGSFSTLEIQRTEQGDSAMYLCASSPHLTGVQETQYFGPGTRLLVL.

J is TRBJ2-2 and V is TRBV29-1; 8 bases agree with TRBD2. After removal of 4 bases from V and 3 bases from J, the junction contained 10 bases not matched to a gene. Per the germline V gene, CDR1 is SQVTM and CDR2 is ANQGSEA. The CDR3 consists of 16 residues. The CDR3 sequence: CSVVTRTSGYTGELFF. The CDR3 region has the DNA TGCAGCGTTGTAACCAGAACTAGCGGATACACCGGGGAGCTGTTTTTT.

The chain carries TRBV7-8 and TRBJ1-2; D remains ambiguous. The CDR3 length is 13 residues. V was shortened by 5 bases and J by 2 bases, with 9 bases between the two germline ends. Germline assignment: CDR1 SGHVS and CDR2 FQNEAQ. CDR3 DNA sequence: TGTGCCAGCAGCGTTACAGTAAACTATGGCTACACCTTC. Its protein is CASSVTVNYGYTF.

CDR3: CASSTVRDMGNQPQHF. DNA of the CDR3: TGTGCCAGTAGTACCGTCCGGGACATGGGCAATCAGCCCCAGCATTTT. V gene TRBV19 combines with J gene TRBJ1-5; D may be TRBD1 (6 bases). Looked up from germline, CDR1 is LNHDA and CDR2 is SQIVND (reference sequence). The V end lost 4 bases, the J end lost 2 bases, and 15 bases lay between the germline ends. CDR3 length: 16 residues.

The V call is TRBV9, the J call TRBJ2-4; a weak D match, TRBD1 (6 bases). CDR1 is SGDLS and CDR2 is YYNGEE in the germline V gene. Trimming cost V 4 bases and J 8 bases, with 10 bases left between them. This CDR3 contains 12 residues. The CDR3 loop is CASSPDSYIQYF. The CDR3 DNA sequence: TGTGCCAGCAGCCCGGACAGTTACATTCAGTACTTC.

J is TRBJ1-5 and V is TRBV19; tentative D call: TRBD1 (5 bases). The CDR3 is 13 residues long. Germline V gives CDR1 LNHDA, CDR2 SQIVND (reference sequence). The V and J ends lost 6 bases and 5 bases respectively, with 11 bases between them. CDR3 in amino acids: CASRTRGDQPQHF. DNA for the CDR3: TGTGCCAGTAGAACTCGAGGGGATCAGCCCCAGCATTTT.

The chain joins TRBV10-2 to TRBJ1-2; a weak D match, TRBD1 (5 bases). This CDR3 region has 14 residues. The V end was cut by 8 bases, the J end by 7 bases, with 20 bases between. Germline V CDR1 and CDR2: WSHSY, SAAADI. The CDR3 spells CASQQDGPSGGYTF. CDR3 coding DNA: TGCGCCAGCCAACAGGACGGACCGTCGGGTGGCTACACCTTC.

This clone turned up a few times. The chain uses TRBV27 and TRBJ2-5; D perhaps matches TRBD2 (6 bases). Trimming stripped 1 base from V and 9 bases from J, with 12 bases between. Germline V gives CDR1 MNHEY, CDR2 SMNVEV (reference sequence). The CDR3 is 13 residues long. CDR3: CASSLFSGGAQYF. For the CDR3, the DNA is TGTGCCAGCAGTTTATTTTCCGGAGGGGCCCAGTACTTC.

This chain's CDR3 is CASSLEGGQGGNQPQHF. CDR3 nucleotides: TGCGCCAGCAGCTTGGAAGGCGGACAGGGAGGCAATCAGCCCCAGCATTTT. The chain uses TRBV5-1 and TRBJ1-5, with 8 bases identical to TRBD1. CDR1 SGHRS and CDR2 YFSETQ come from the germline V gene. The CDR3 has 17 residues. The ends lost 0 bases at V and 2 bases at J; junction bases unmatched: 7.